Detailed here is one T cell receptor beta chain. These data are taken from a study of shared clonotypes between healthy human individuals. CD45RO-negative, CCR7-selected cells formed the naive CD8 fraction, which excluded terminally differentiated effector memory CD45RA+ cells. Some clones are missing from TCRdb's copy, which holds only in-frame ones; the method was immunoSEQ multiplex PCR. The sample includes about 2.2 million clones, over 85% of them seen just once. The sample comprised naive CD8+ T cells from PBMCs. The sequence was collected from a man aged 18-30 years in good health. Some clones in this sample may be carry-over from other donors' samples.

As DNA, the CDR3 is TGTGCCAGCAGGCCCAGACAGGGGGAAATTGGAAACACCATATATTTT. Amino acid sequence: CASRPRQGEIGNTIYF. V is TRBV11-2 and J is TRBJ1-3, with 9 nucleotides matching TRBD1. J lost 3 bases, V lost 6 bases, and 9 bases had no gene match. Germline CDR1 is SGHAT and CDR2 is FQNNGV. The CDR3 consists of 16 residues.